A single sample gave rise to the 13 T cell receptor beta chains below, sequenced in a study of cytomegalovirus exposure and HLA in healthy donors (dated 2017 in TCRdb). Libraries were built with the immunoSEQ multiplex PCR assay. Here the immuneACCESS table is served through TCRdb, limited to in-frame sequences with V and J called. Missing clones are a known gap in these copies; in checked studies unresolved V genes cover under half, and the rest lacks a known reason. Here the sample has 140,000 to 150,000 clones; 94% occur a single time. Of the sample, less than 2% falls within the top ten clones. Input material: PBMCs. The receptors come from a man younger than 35 in good health and CMV-seropositive.

The chain links TRBV5-4 to TRBJ1-2; no definite D call. From germline, CDR1 is SGHNT and CDR2 YYREEE (reference sequence). The CDR3 runs 12 residues. V was trimmed by 4 bases and J by 8 bases, leaving 12 bases between them. CDR3 in DNA: TGTGCCAGCAGCGGCAGCTCACTAGGCTACACCTTC. Translated, it gives CASSGSSLGYTF.

The chain employs TRBV5-1 and TRBJ2-3; 10 nucleotides line up with TRBD2. CDR3 length: 14 residues. Germline CDR1 and CDR2: SGHRS and YFSETQ. V dropped 2 bases and J dropped 4; count of bases not matched to a gene: 1. CDR3 loop: CASSLLAGPDTQYF. CDR3 in DNA: TGCGCCAGCAGCTTACTAGCGGGGCCAGATACGCAGTATTTT. The full variable domain, in which reference TRBV5-1 and TRBJ2-3 provide the parts outside the CDR3, is KAGVTQTPRYLIKTRGQQVTLSCSPISGHRSVSWYQQTPGQGLQFLFEYFSETQRNKGNFPGRFSGRQFSNSRSEMNVSTLELGDSALYLCASSLLAGPDTQYFGPGTRLTVL.

The J gene is TRBJ1-3, the V gene TRBV6-5, with 11 bases that match TRBD1. V shed 7 bases, J shed 4 bases, and the junction held 6 bases outside the gene matches. Germline V lookup: CDR1 MNHEY, CDR2 SVGAGI. The CDR3 spans 15 residues. CDR3 loop: CASTQDRGLGNTIYF. For the CDR3, the DNA is TGTGCCAGCACCCAGGACAGGGGGCTCGGAAACACCATATATTTT.

The rearrangement uses TRBV28 and TRBJ2-3; D gene ambiguous. The V gene's germline CDR1 is MDHEN and CDR2 SYDVKM. The CDR3 covers 13 residues. Trimming stripped 10 bases from V and 3 bases from J, with 14 bases between. The CDR3 DNA reads as TGTGCCACCGACCAAACTAATACAGATACGCAGTATTTT. Its protein is CATDQTNTDTQYF.

The chain carries TRBV7-6 and TRBJ2-7; 8 nucleotides align to TRBD2. This CDR3 region has 15 residues. Trimming took 5 bases from V and 3 from J; bases not matched to a gene: 9. Germline CDR1 SGHVS, CDR2 FNYEAQ. CDR3 loop: CASSPVAGRSYEQYF. CDR3 DNA: TGTGCCAGCAGCCCCGTAGCGGGACGAAGCTACGAGCAGTACTTC.

This chain joins TRBV29-1 and TRBJ2-7; D may be TRBD1 (6 bases). The V end was cut by 4 bases, the J end by 4 bases, with 14 bases between. The CDR3 covers 13 residues. Per the germline V gene, CDR1 is SQVTM and CDR2 is ANQGSEA. For the CDR3, the DNA is TGCAGCGTTGGACAGGAGTCAGGGTACGAGCAGTACTTC. Residues: CSVGQESGYEQYF.

The rearrangement uses TRBV5-1 and TRBJ2-2; no reliable D call. V was trimmed by 1 base and J by 1 base, leaving 17 bases between them. The CDR3 spans 18 residues. Per the germline V gene, CDR1 is SGHRS and CDR2 is YFSETQ. The CDR3 protein is CASSLISLGNGNTGELFF. The CDR3 nucleotides are TGCGCCAGCAGCTTGATCAGTCTAGGTAATGGGAACACCGGGGAGCTGTTTTTT.

This sequence joins TRBV13 and TRBJ2-3, with D unresolved. V lost 5 bases, J lost 3 bases, and 12 bases lay in between. CDR3 size: 14 residues. Germline loops: CDR1 PRHDT, CDR2 FYEKMQ (reference sequence). CDR3 bases: TGTGCCAGCAGCCGAACGAGAAAAACAGATACGCAGTATTTT. This encodes CASSRTRKTDTQYF.

V and J are TRBV6-5 and TRBJ1-4; 9 positions match TRBD1. The CDR3 runs 12 residues. Germline loops: CDR1 MNHEY, CDR2 SVGAGI. J lost 5 bases, V lost 8 bases, and 0 bases had no gene match. CDR3 in DNA: TGTGCCAGCGGGACAGGGAATGAAAAACTGTTTTTT. It specifies CASGTGNEKLFF.

The chain couples TRBV28 to TRBJ2-7; 7 positions agree with TRBD2. Trimming cost V 3 bases and J 3 bases; bases outside gene matches: 5. The V gene's germline CDR1 is MDHEN and CDR2 SYDVKM. The CDR3 is 14 residues long. The CDR3 DNA sequence: TGTGCCAGCAGTTTTGGCGGGAGCGTCTACGAGCAGTACTTC. Its translation is CASSFGGSVYEQYF.

This chain joins TRBV2 and TRBJ2-5, with D tentatively TRBD1 (6 bases). Between the trimmed V and J ends, which lost 2 bases and 3 bases, there was a span of 10 bases. Germline values: CDR1 SNHLY, CDR2 FYNNEI. The CDR3 length is 14 residues. CDR3 protein: CASSESPGEETQYF. DNA for the CDR3: TGTGCCAGCAGTGAATCTCCAGGGGAAGAGACCCAGTACTTC.

This clone was picked up one time. The genes are TRBV2 and TRBJ1-1; 7 bases line up with TRBD1. Germline V gene data show CDR1 as SNHLY and CDR2 as FYNNEI. Trimming took 8 bases from V and 11 from J; bases not matched to a gene: 14. This CDR3 is built from 13 residues. The CDR3 DNA follows: TGTGCCAGCGGCCTCCAAGGGGGCCTAGGGGCTTTCTTT. It encodes CASGLQGGLGAFF. Filled out from reference TRBV2 and TRBJ1-1, the complete variable domain reads EPEVTQTPSHQVTQMGQEVILRCVPISNHLYFYWYRQILGQKVEFLVSFYNNEISEKSEIFDDQFSVERPDGSNFTLKIRSTKLEDSAMYFCASGLQGGLGAFFGQGTRLTVV.

This CDR3 is CAWMAGLAALGSTDTQYF. In DNA, the CDR3 is TGTGCCTGGATGGCCGGACTAGCGGCCCTCGGGAGCACAGATACGCAGTATTTT. The chain combines TRBV30 with TRBJ2-3; TRBD2 aligns across 10 bases. The length of the CDR3 is 18 residues. V was pared by 4 bases and J by 0 bases, with 13 bases of the junction left unmatched. In germline, CDR1 is GTSNPN, CDR2 SVGIG (reference sequence).